The clone carrying this TCR beta chain was recorded many times. Its antigen is still unknown. The CDR3 spans 18 residues. The germline V gene has CDR1 MGHRA and CDR2 YSYEKL. With 2 bases removed from V and 3 bases from J, the gap between germline ends came to 23 bases. Each CDR3 protein gets one entry after TCRdb re-called the RACE reads with MiXCR. This table has 150,000 to 200,000 distinct CDR3 sequences, about 15% appearing once. The data are from a study of human T cells and chemical hapten exposure. Study observations and caveats: Counts of expanded TCRs (at PT1) showed a positive correlation with patch test score.

The time point here: patch test 1, 2 weeks after DPC sensitization. Treatment specified: therapeutic diphenylcyclopropenone sensitization with weekly scalp DPC. Extraction of total RNA was performed on unfractionated whole blood. This chain joins TRBV4-1 and TRBJ2-7; D tentatively fits TRBD1 or TRBD2 (5 bases each). The specimen comprised whole blood, sampled in connection with sensitization to the hapten diphenylcyclopropenone (DPC). The source of this sequence is a woman aged 25 to 45 with alopecia areata. Some clones in this sample may be carry-over from other donors' samples. The CDR3 nucleotides are TGCGCCAGCAGCCAAATGAGACAGAACCGGGACCTCTACTACGAGCAGTACTTC. This sequence encodes CASSQMRQNRDLYYEQYF.